One sample yielded the 18 T cell receptor beta chains listed below, sequenced in a study of shared clonotypes between healthy human individuals. Repertoires were generated with immunoSEQ multiplex PCR, while TCRdb's copy carries only in-frame clones and drops some. The data contain 2 million to 2.5 million clones, under 97% of them seen just once; the ten biggest clones take up 0.13%. Sequenced material: naive CD4+ T cells sorted from blood. The sample's subset: CD45RA+ positively selected. The source of these receptors is a man aged 18 to 35 in good health.

The chain has TRBV2 and TRBJ2-2, with D unresolved. CDR1 and CDR2 from the germline V gene are SNHLY and FYNNEI. The CDR3 is made up of 13 amino acids. V dropped 5 bases and J dropped 1 base, with 5 bases sitting between them. This CDR3 reads CASSRLNTGELFF. The CDR3 region has the DNA TGTGCCAGCAGTCGACTGAACACCGGGGAGCTGTTTTTT.

This clone was counted once. The chain couples TRBV27 to TRBJ2-3; the match to TRBD2 covers 9 bases. There are 18 residues in the CDR3. In germline, CDR1 is MNHEY, CDR2 SMNVEV (reference sequence). Trimming cost V 1 base and J 0 bases; bases outside gene matches: 8. The CDR3 coding sequence is TGTGCCAGCAGTTTATTCCGGCTAGCGGGATTTAGCACAGATACGCAGTATTTT. This translates into CASSLFRLAGFSTDTQYF.

The J gene is TRBJ2-2, the V gene TRBV7-9; D may be TRBD2 (6 bases). The CDR3 spans 17 residues. V lost 5 bases to trimming and J lost 0 bases, with 16 bases between them. Germline lookup yields CDR1 SEHNR and CDR2 FQNEAQ (reference sequence). CDR3 DNA: TGTGCCAGCAGCCTTAGTAGGGCGGGGACGAACACCGGGGAGCTGTTTTTT. It encodes CASSLSRAGTNTGELFF.

The CDR3 here is CASSRIGFYEQYF. The CDR3 DNA sequence: TGTGCCAGCAGCCGAATAGGGTTCTACGAGCAGTACTTC. The V call is TRBV5-4, the J call TRBJ2-7; D not resolved. The ends were cut back, 4 bases at V and 3 bases at J, with 11 bases in the middle. This CDR3 contains 13 residues. Germline V lookup: CDR1 SGHNT, CDR2 YYREEE (reference sequence).

Points on this clone: Within the sample, other DNA sequences also encode this same CDR3. V usage is TRBV6-1 and J usage is TRBJ2-7; 8 positions match TRBD1. The germline V gene encodes CDR1 MNHNS and CDR2 SASEGT. There are 14 residues in the CDR3. With V trimmed by 5 bases and J by 1 base, 4 bases remained unmatched. The DNA of the CDR3 is TGTGCCAGCAGTCGGACAGGGACATCCTACGAGCAGTACTTC. It yields the protein CASSRTGTSYEQYF.

The chain employs TRBV7-8 and TRBJ1-2, with 7 bases that match TRBD1. Germline lookup yields CDR1 SGHVS and CDR2 FQNEAQ. V was clipped by 5 bases and J by 4 bases; unmatched bases: 7. This CDR3 contains 14 residues. DNA of the CDR3: TGTGCCAGCAGCCTCGACAGGGAGGGCTATGGCTACACCTTC. Its translation is CASSLDREGYGYTF.

The chain couples TRBV5-1 to TRBJ1-6; TRBD1 is a possible D gene (6 bases). The germline V gene encodes CDR1 SGHRS and CDR2 YFSETQ. CDR3 length equals 16 residues. V lost 1 base and J lost 5, with 13 bases in between. CDR3 bases: TGCGCCAGCAGCTTGATCGGGGGGCAGGATAATTCACCCCTCCACTTT. Amino acids: CASSLIGGQDNSPLHF.

CDR3 bases: TGTGCCAGCAGTTACCCACCGGGACTAGAGGGGTCCGAGCAGTACTTC. Encoded protein: CASSYPPGLEGSEQYF. The chain carries TRBV6-6 and TRBJ2-7, with 8 bases aligning to TRBD2. The CDR3 is made up of 16 amino acids. The germline V gene has CDR1 MNHNY and CDR2 SVGAGI (reference sequence). Unmatched junction bases numbered 12, after V lost 2 bases and J lost 6 bases.

This clone has a single count. This chain links TRBV7-2 with TRBJ2-3; D is unclear. The CDR3 runs 14 residues. Per the germline V gene, CDR1 is SGHTA and CDR2 is FQGNSA. Between the trimmed V and J ends, which lost 4 bases and 5 bases, there was a span of 13 bases. CDR3 amino acids: CASSSLGVRDTQYF. CDR3 DNA sequence: TGTGCCAGCAGCTCGTTAGGAGTCAGAGATACGCAGTATTTT.

The genes are TRBV28 and TRBJ1-2; the D gene is possibly TRBD1 (5 bases). Germline-derived CDR1 and CDR2 are MDHEN and SYDVKM. The CDR3 spans 15 residues. Between the trimmed V and J ends, which lost 6 bases and 4 bases, there was a span of 18 bases. The CDR3 DNA reads TGTGCCAGCAGGCCCAGGGACCGAGGTTTCTATGGCTACACCTTC. Encoded protein: CASRPRDRGFYGYTF.

J is TRBJ2-1 and V is TRBV7-9; D is unclear. This CDR3 is 13 amino acids long. Germline CDR1 and CDR2: SEHNR and FQNEAQ (reference sequence). V gave up 8 bases and J gave up 2 bases, with 10 bases separating them. This CDR3 reads CASSRRAYNEQFF. The CDR3 nucleotides are TGTGCCAGCTCCCGCCGGGCCTACAATGAGCAGTTCTTC.

The rearrangement uses TRBV29-1 and TRBJ2-3; D remains ambiguous. This CDR3 comprises 10 residues. The V end was cut by 4 bases, the J end by 6 bases, with 5 bases between. Germline V gene data show CDR1 as SQVTM and CDR2 as ANQGSEA. CDR3 residues: CSVVEDTQYF. For the CDR3, the DNA is TGCAGCGTTGTCGAGGATACGCAGTATTTT.

This clone was found once. The chain joins TRBV11-2 to TRBJ2-3; D uncertain. The CDR3 is 16 amino acids. The germline V and J ends were trimmed by 3 bases and 1 base, with 14 bases remaining between them. Germline values: CDR1 SGHAT, CDR2 FQNNGV. CDR3: CASSFYGLVGTDTQYF. For the CDR3, the DNA is TGTGCCAGCAGCTTCTATGGGTTGGTTGGCACAGATACGCAGTATTTT.

V usage is TRBV7-9 and J usage is TRBJ1-6, with D maybe TRBD1 (6 bases). Trimming took 5 bases from V and 10 from J, leaving 15 bases between them. This CDR3 contains 14 residues. Germline lookup yields CDR1 SEHNR and CDR2 FQNEAQ (reference sequence). This chain's CDR3 is CASSPVQGHSPLHF. In nucleotides, the CDR3 is TGTGCCAGCAGCCCCGTACAGGGACACTCACCCCTCCACTTT.

This chain links TRBV30 with TRBJ2-2; perhaps TRBD2 as D (7 bases). V was shortened by 3 bases and J by 5 bases, with 16 bases between the two germline ends. Per the germline V gene, CDR1 is GTSNPN and CDR2 is SVGIG (reference sequence). This CDR3 comprises 15 residues. The CDR3 spells CAWRSGTPRTGELFF. DNA of the CDR3: TGTGCCTGGAGAAGCGGGACACCCAGGACCGGGGAGCTGTTTTTT.

Of note for this clone: The sample has other DNA sequences that encode this CDR3 too. V gene TRBV9 combines with J gene TRBJ2-7; 7 nucleotides line up with TRBD2. This CDR3 is 15 amino acids long. Trimming took 4 bases from V and 3 from J; bases not matched to a gene: 10. Germline CDR1 and CDR2: SGDLS and YYNGEE. The CDR3 DNA reads TGTGCCAGCAGCCCTGGGCTAGCGGAAAACTACGAGCAGTACTTC. This gives the protein CASSPGLAENYEQYF.

The chain recombines TRBV2 with TRBJ2-3; D is possibly TRBD1 (6 bases). CDR3 length: 16 amino acids. The V end was cut by 1 base, the J end by 1 base, with 12 bases between. Germline V CDR1 and CDR2: SNHLY, FYNNEI. This CDR3 reads CASSEDRVARTDTQYF. The CDR3 DNA reads TGTGCCAGCAGTGAAGACAGGGTAGCTCGCACAGATACGCAGTATTTT.

This chain links TRBV2 with TRBJ2-3; a weak D match, TRBD2 (6 bases). Trimming cost V 3 bases and J 2 bases, with 18 bases left between them. The CDR3 is 17 residues long. Germline lookup yields CDR1 SNHLY and CDR2 FYNNEI. The CDR3 bases are TGTGCCAGCAGTGAGGCGGGACTTGGGGGTCCCACAGATACGCAGTATTTT. Translated, it gives CASSEAGLGGPTDTQYF. Filled out from reference TRBV2 and TRBJ2-3, the complete variable domain reads EPEVTQTPSHQVTQMGQEVILRCVPISNHLYFYWYRQILGQKVEFLVSFYNNEISEKSEIFDDQFSVERPDGSNFTLKIRSTKLEDSAMYFCASSEAGLGGPTDTQYFGPGTRLTVL.